This T cell receptor beta chain emerged from a study of T-cell reconstitution after alpha-beta-depleted transplantation in children. The CDR3 loop spans 12 amino acids. With 4 bases clipped from V and 6 bases from J, the junction kept 3 bases outside the gene matches. The germline CDR1 and CDR2 sequences are SGHRS and YFSETQ. Unique molecular identifiers were used in preparing the TCRbeta library. TCRdb analysed the PCR reads with MiXCR anew, one entry per CDR3 protein. The repertoire holds around 580,000 distinct CDR3 sequences, approximately 22% seen once, with 13% to 15% in the top ten. With regard to this clonotype: What it binds is not known.

Study observations and caveats: T-cell counts and diversity at one year following transplant were attributed mainly to newly produced T cells. About two months after transplant, alpha-beta T cells reportedly came from several hundred expanded graft clones. The high TCRbeta diversity at day 60 in some patients came from surviving recipient T cells and thymic progenitors.

The chain is built from TRBV5-1 and TRBJ1-1; 7 bases are shared with TRBD1. The sequence was collected from a boy under two years old who had a stem cell transplant for acute myeloid leukemia, so the T cells may come from the graft donor. The starting material was PBMCs, mostly from graft donor cells, obtained 360 days after TCRalphabeta/CD19-depleted stem cell transplant. Written as DNA, the CDR3 is TGCGCCAGCAGCATAACAGGGGCTGAAGCTTTCTTT. The encoded protein is CASSITGAEAFF.